This T cell receptor (beta chain) emerged from a study of shared clonotypes between healthy human individuals. Libraries were prepared by immunoSEQ multiplex PCR; TCRdb keeps only in-frame clonotypes and omits some of them. The sample records approximately 710,000 clones, 80% to 95% being singletons. CDR1 SQVTM and CDR2 ANQGSEA come from the germline V gene. V shed 6 bases, J shed 2 bases, and the junction held 3 bases outside the gene matches. The CDR3 loop spans 12 amino acids. The chain has TRBV29-1 and TRBJ2-7; 8 positions match TRBD1. The clonotype comes from a man younger than 35 in good health. Some clones in this sample may be carry-over from other donors' samples. Material: memory CD8+ T cells from PBMCs. Subset in this sample: CD45RO+ cells pooled with CCR7-negative TemRA cells. The CDR3 sequence is CSVGQDPYEQYF. CDR3 DNA: TGCAGCGTGGGACAGGACCCCTACGAGCAGTACTTC.